This T cell receptor beta chain originates from a study of T cell responses to AZD1222 COVID-19 vaccine. Study results and limitations: Vaccination with two AZD1222 doses was followed by a rise in Spike-specific TCR breadth and depth. Clonal diversity was possibly underestimated, and the donors were mostly white British, with more females.

J was trimmed by 1 base and V by 1 base; bases with no gene match: 7. CDR1 LNHDA and CDR2 SQIVND come from the germline V gene (reference sequence). The CDR3 is made up of 17 amino acids. Clones were sequenced by immunoSEQ multiplex PCR, and TCRdb holds only the in-frame ones, with some missing. The table shows fewer than 120,000 clones, with about 87% occurring only once. Details on this clone: Antigen specificity is unknown.

The origin of this receptor is an adult who received the AZD1222 COVID-19 vaccine. The sequencing here drew on peripheral blood, taken 28 days after the second AZD1222 dose. J is TRBJ2-3 and V is TRBV19; TRBD2 agrees at 8 bases. Written as DNA, the CDR3 is TGTGCCAGTAGTATAGCCATCACTAGCGGAGGCACAGATACGCAGTATTTT. Encoded protein: CASSIAITSGGTDTQYF.